The sequence of this TCR beta chain was determined in a study of shared clonotypes between healthy human individuals. Trimming removed 0 bases at V and 2 bases at J, with 5 bases between. Germline CDR1 reads SGHTA; CDR2 reads FQGTGA. This CDR3 has 14 residues. The study drew all its donors from Caucasian adults living in Nashville, Tennessee. For unsorted samples, genomic DNA was extracted from tens of millions of PBMCs. Researchers ran the assay at a deep level. Assay: immunoSEQ multiplex PCR; the TCRdb copy retains only in-frame clones and omits some. The repertoire holds 400,000 to 550,000 clones, with around 80% as singletons.

The chain recombines TRBV7-3 with TRBJ2-1; D unresolved. The receptor comes from a woman between 40 and 50 years old in good health. Some clones in this sample may be carry-over from other donors' samples. Sequenced input: PBMCs. The CDR3 loop reads CASSLTSTYNEQFF. The CDR3 DNA reads as TGTGCCAGCAGCTTAACTAGTACCTACAATGAGCAGTTCTTC.